This T cell receptor (beta chain) was obtained from a study of T-cell memory formation after mild COVID-19. About the study: Largely donor-specific sequence clusters came from a couple of donors.

TCRdb itself ran the 5' RACE reads through MiXCR, one entry per CDR3 protein. The sample includes 350,000 to 500,000 distinct CDR3 sequences, about 25% of them seen just once. This clonotype was observed a few times. V gave up 0 bases and J gave up 0 bases, with 11 bases separating them. The CDR3 runs 16 residues. Germline V gives CDR1 SGHTA, CDR2 FQGTGA. The sample taken for sequencing was PBMCs or a T cell subset sorted from them (not recorded which). This sequence joins TRBV7-3 and TRBJ1-1; possible D gene TRBD1, 6 bases. This clonotype originated in an adult woman who had mild COVID-19 (a few samples of this study predate the infection). Cell type and time point are not known. The CDR3 sequence: CASSLTDQGMNTEAFF. CDR3 DNA: TGTGCCAGCAGCTTAACGGACCAGGGGATGAACACTGAAGCTTTCTTT.